A selection of T cell receptor beta chains follows, all from one sample in a study of blood T cell repertoires in COVID-19. Using immunoSEQ multiplex PCR, the repertoire was profiled, and TCRdb retains in-frame clones only, with some absent. Of just over 60,000 clones listed, around 85% were seen once; the top ten hold around a sixth. The material sequenced was peripheral blood. Receptors originate from a man aged 55 to 69 with acute or convalescent COVID-19. The CDR3 runs from the conserved cysteine through the conserved F or W. A D gene is named only where the DNA matches it firmly. Clone size is given for some rows only: seen once, a few or many times, or a class if the clone is expanded.

>NA|TRBJ2-7|TRBV11-3|NA
TGTGCCAGCACCCCGCGGGGCTACGAGCAGTACTTC
CASTPRGYEQYF
>TRBD2|TRBJ2-2|TRBV6-2/TRBV6-3|NA
TGTGCCAGCAGTTACGATGGCGGGAGGACCGGGGAGCTGTTTTTT
CASSYDGGRTGELFF
>TRBD2|TRBJ2-1|TRBV19|NA
TGTGCCAGTAGCCTCGTAAGCGGGGGGAGGAATGAGCAGTTCTTC
CASSLVSGGRNEQFF
>NA|TRBJ1-4|TRBV7-9|NA
TGTGCCAGCAGATCCCCCGAGGACAGCGGCAAGGGGAAACTGTTTTTT
CASRSPEDSGKGKLFF
>NA|TRBJ1-5|TRBV6-6|NA
TGTGCCAGCAGTTACTACCCAGGCGACCCTCAGCCCCAGCATTTT
CASSYYPGDPQPQHF
>TRBD1|TRBJ2-7|TRBV2|once
TGTGCCAGCAGTCAGACAACCGGGACAGGGGTCTTC
CASSQTTGTGVF
>NA|TRBJ2-7|TRBV28|NA
TGTGCCAGCAGTACGACAGGCTACGAGCAGTACTTC
CASSTTGYEQYF
>NA|TRBJ1-1|TRBV6-4|NA
TGTGCCAGCATCAACGCCGGGAAAACGAAGGGGAACACTGAAGCTTTCTTT
CASINAGKTKGNTEAFF
>NA|TRBJ2-7|TRBV5-1|NA
TGCGCCAGCAGCTTGGAGGGTGGAGGTAGCGGTTACGAGCAGTACTTC
CASSLEGGGSGYEQYF
>NA|TRBJ1-4|TRBV10-3|NA
TGTGCCATCAGTGAGGGACAGAGAGAAAAACTGTTTTTT
CAISEGQREKLFF
>TRBD1|TRBJ2-5|TRBV30|NA
TGTGCCTGGAGTTTCGAGGAGAGGGACAGCAAAAAGACCCAGTACTTC
CAWSFEERDSKKTQYF
>NA|TRBJ2-5|TRBV7-2|NA
TGTGCCAGCAGCTTAAGGAGGACGTCAGAACAAGAGACCCAGTACTTC
CASSLRRTSEQETQYF
>TRBD1|TRBJ2-7|TRBV14|NA
TGTGCCAGCAGCCCGTACAGGGGGAACTCCTACGAGCAGTACTTC
CASSPYRGNSYEQYF
>TRBD2|TRBJ2-5|TRBV28|NA
TGTGCCAGCAGGGCCACCCTAGCGGGAGTACAAGAGACCCAGTACTTC
CASRATLAGVQETQYF
>NA|TRBJ2-4|TRBV5-4|NA
TGTGCCAGCAGCTCCGTCCGGGACAACCGCCAAAACATTCAGTACTTC
CASSSVRDNRQNIQYF
>TRBD2|TRBJ2-3|TRBV7-8|NA
TGTGCCAGCAGTTCCCGGGGAGGGGCGGCAGATACGCAGTATTTT
CASSSRGGAADTQYF
>TRBD1|TRBJ1-5|TRBV28|NA
TGTGCCAGCAGTTTCGCCGGGACAGGGTTGGATCAGCCCCAGCATTTT
CASSFAGTGLDQPQHF
>NA|TRBJ1-1|TRBV2|NA
TGTGCCAGCAGTGAACGGGGGGGCGCTTTGACTGAAGCTTTCTTT
CASSERGGALTEAFF
>NA|TRBJ1-4|TRBV6-5|NA
TGTGCCAAAGGGGGGGCTTGGACTAATGAAAAACTGTTTTTT
CAKGGAWTNEKLFF
>TRBD2|TRBJ2-1|TRBV2|NA
TGTGCCAGCAGTGATCTAAGCGGGACCTACAATGAGCAGTTCTTC
CASSDLSGTYNEQFF
>NA|TRBJ1-3|TRBV7-8|NA
TGTGCCAGCAGCTTAAGAGGGTCTGGAAACACCATATATTTT
CASSLRGSGNTIYF
>NA|TRBJ1-3|TRBV28|NA
TGTGCCAGCAGTGAGGTTATCCGAGCTGTTGGAAACACCATATATTTT
CASSEVIRAVGNTIYF
>TRBD1|TRBJ2-3|TRBV6-5|once
TGTGCCAGCAGCCACAGGGGGGACACAGATACGCAGTATTTT
CASSHRGDTDTQYF
>TRBD2|TRBJ2-1|TRBV29-1|NA
TGCAGCGCTCGGACTAGAAACCATGAGCAGTTCTTC
CSARTRNHEQFF
>TRBD1|TRBJ2-5|TRBV5-4|NA
TGTGCCAGCAGCTGGGACAGGGCCGTCCAAGAGACCCAGTACTTC
CASSWDRAVQETQYF
>NA|TRBJ1-4|TRBV3-1/TRBV3-2|NA
TGTGCCAGCAGCCAAGATAAGGGGCTGGCTAATGAAAAACTGTTTTTT
CASSQDKGLANEKLFF
>TRBD2|TRBJ2-1|TRBV9|NA
TGTGCCAGCAGCGTAGGGAGCGGGAGGGCTCGCAATGAGCAGTTCTTC
CASSVGSGRARNEQFF
>TRBD2|TRBJ2-7|TRBV28|NA
TGTGCCAGCACCATAGCGGGTAAAGCTCCTACGAGCTTTTACTTC
CASTIAGKAPTSFYF
>NA|TRBJ1-4|TRBV7-9|NA
TGTGCCAGCAGCTTAGGTGGGGGCTTTAATGAAAAACTGTTTTTT
CASSLGGGFNEKLFF
>TRBD1|TRBJ2-4|TRBV2|NA
TGTGCCAGCAGCGCGGACAGGTTAGCCAAAAACATTCAGTACTTC
CASSADRLAKNIQYF
>TRBD1|TRBJ2-7|TRBV19|NA
TGTGCCAGTAGTGGACAGGGGCTTGTCTACGAGCAGTACTTC
CASSGQGLVYEQYF
>NA|TRBJ1-5|TRBV5-1|NA
TGCGCCAGCAGCTTGGGGGGCAACAATCAGCCCCAGCATTTT
CASSLGGNNQPQHF
>TRBD1|TRBJ2-7|TRBV6-2/TRBV6-3|NA
TGTGCCAGCAGTTACACCGTAGACAGGGGCACTTTCGAGCAGTACTTC
CASSYTVDRGTFEQYF
>TRBD1|TRBJ2-1|TRBV30|NA
TGTGCCTGGAGTGTAGAGGGACAGGGGCCCACTCTAAGAAATGAGCAGTTCTTC
CAWSVEGQGPTLRNEQFF
>NA|TRBJ2-6|TRBV6-1|once
TGTGCCAGCAGTGAATTATCTAAGGGGGCCAACGTCCTGACTTTC
CASSELSKGANVLTF
>NA|TRBJ1-3|TRBV2|NA
TGTGCCAGCAGTGAGATTGGCCAGGGAAGATCTGGAAACACCATATATTTT
CASSEIGQGRSGNTIYF
>TRBD1|TRBJ2-3|TRBV6-5|NA
TGTGCCAGCAGGAGGGACAGTTTGCTCACAGATACGCAGTATTTT
CASRRDSLLTDTQYF
>TRBD2|TRBJ2-4|TRBV27|NA
TGTGCCAGCAGTTTAAATGGGGGGGGACGGGGCATTCAGTACTTC
CASSLNGGGRGIQYF
>NA|TRBJ2-7|TRBV3-1/TRBV3-2|NA
TGTGCCAGCAGCCAAGAGCCCTCTAGCCCCCCCTACGAGCAGTACTTC
CASSQEPSSPPYEQYF
>NA|TRBJ2-1|TRBV12-3/TRBV12-4|few
TGTGCCAGCGCCAGGGATGAGCAGTTCTTC
CASARDEQFF
>NA|TRBJ1-5|TRBV3-1/TRBV3-2|few
TGTGCCAGCAGCCAAGTGGTCGGTAAGAATCAGCCCCAGCATTTT
CASSQVVGKNQPQHF
>TRBD2|TRBJ2-7|TRBV6-6|NA
TGTGCCAGCAGGATAACTAGCGGGAGTTACGAGCAGTACTTC
CASRITSGSYEQYF
>TRBD1|TRBJ1-5|TRBV18|once
TGTGCCAGCTCACCGTTCAACGACAGGGTCCTTAGCAATCAGCCCCAGCATTTT
CASSPFNDRVLSNQPQHF
>TRBD1|TRBJ1-1|TRBV19|NA
TGTGCCAGTAGCTACAGGGGGCTGGACACTGAAGCTTTCTTT
CASSYRGLDTEAFF
>NA|TRBJ2-1|TRBV27|NA
TGTGCCAGCAGTTTAGAAGGAGGCCCCGTCTGGAATGAGCAGTTCTTC
CASSLEGGPVWNEQFF
>NA|TRBJ1-3|TRBV29-1|NA
TGCAGCGTTGCGTACAGCTCTGGAAACACCATATATTTT
CSVAYSSGNTIYF